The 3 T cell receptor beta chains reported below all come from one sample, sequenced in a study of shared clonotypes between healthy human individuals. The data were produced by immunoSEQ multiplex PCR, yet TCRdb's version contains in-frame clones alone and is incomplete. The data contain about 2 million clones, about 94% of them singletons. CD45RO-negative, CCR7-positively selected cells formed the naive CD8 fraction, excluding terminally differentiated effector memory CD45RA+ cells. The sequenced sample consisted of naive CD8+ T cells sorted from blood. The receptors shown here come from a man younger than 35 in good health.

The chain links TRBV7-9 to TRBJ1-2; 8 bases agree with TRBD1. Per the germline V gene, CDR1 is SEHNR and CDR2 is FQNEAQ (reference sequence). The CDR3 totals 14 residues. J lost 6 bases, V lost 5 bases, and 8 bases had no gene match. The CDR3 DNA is TGTGCCAGCAGCCAAACCGGGACAGGAGATGGCTACACCTTC. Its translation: CASSQTGTGDGYTF.

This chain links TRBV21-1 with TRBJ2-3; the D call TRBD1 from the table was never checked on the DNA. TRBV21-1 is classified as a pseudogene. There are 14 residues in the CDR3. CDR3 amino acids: CASSKGAVRDTQYF. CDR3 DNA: TGTGCCAGCAGCAAAGGGGCAGTCCGAGATACGCAGTATTTT.

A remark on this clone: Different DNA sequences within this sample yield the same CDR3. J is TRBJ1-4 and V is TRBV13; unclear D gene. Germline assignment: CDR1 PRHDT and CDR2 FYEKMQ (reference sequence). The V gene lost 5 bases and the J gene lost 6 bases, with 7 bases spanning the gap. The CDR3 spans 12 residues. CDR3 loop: CASSLEDEKLFF. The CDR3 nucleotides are TGTGCCAGCAGCCTCGAGGATGAAAAACTGTTTTTT. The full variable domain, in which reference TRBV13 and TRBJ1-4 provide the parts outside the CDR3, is AAGVIQSPRHLIKEKRETATLKCYPIPRHDTVYWYQQGPGQDPQFLISFYEKMQSDKGSIPDRFSAQQFSDYHSELNMSSLELGDSALYFCASSLEDEKLFFGSGTQLSVL.